Below are 8 T cell receptor beta chains sequenced from a single sample in a study of cytomegalovirus exposure and HLA in healthy donors. Profiling relied on immunoSEQ multiplex PCR, and the TCRdb table lists in-frame clones only, not all of them. The sample holds 130,000 to 150,000 clones; roughly four fifths are singletons and the top ten take 1.4%. The sample taken for sequencing was PBMCs. These receptors were collected from a woman aged 25 to 45 in good health and CMV-seronegative.

The chain couples TRBV7-2 to TRBJ1-2; D gene ambiguous. Trimming cost V 3 bases and J 0 bases, with 17 bases left between them. The CDR3 covers 17 residues. Germline loops: CDR1 SGHTA, CDR2 FQGNSA. The CDR3 sequence is CASSLKRVRSANYGYTF. CDR3 in DNA: TGTGCCAGCAGCTTGAAGAGGGTTCGGTCGGCTAACTATGGCTACACCTTC.

The V gene is TRBV4-2, the J gene TRBJ1-2; TRBD1 matches 12 bases. This CDR3 is 15 amino acids long. The V gene's germline CDR1 is LGHNA and CDR2 YNFKEQ. J lost 7 bases, V lost 2 bases, and 5 bases had no gene match. The CDR3 nucleotides are TGTGCCAGCAGCCAAATGGGACAGGGGGCGCGTGGCTACACCTTC. This encodes CASSQMGQGARGYTF.

V gene TRBV19 combines with J gene TRBJ1-2, with D possibly matching TRBD1 (6 bases). This CDR3 spans 12 amino acids. The ends were cut back, 5 bases at V and 8 bases at J, with 12 bases in the middle. Germline V gene data show CDR1 as LNHDA and CDR2 as SQIVND (reference sequence). The CDR3 DNA reads TGTGCCAGTAGTTCTCGAGGGGGAGGCTACACCTTC. Its translation: CASSSRGGGYTF. The whole variable domain, filled in from reference TRBV19 and TRBJ1-2, reads DGGITQSPKYLFRKEGQNVTLSCEQNLNHDAMYWYRQDPGQGLRLIYYSQIVNDFQKGDIAEGYSVSREKKESFPLTVTSAQKNPTAFYLCASSSRGGGYTFGSGTRLTVV.

J is TRBJ2-7 and V is TRBV27, with 8 bases identical to TRBD1. V was clipped by 4 bases and J by 5 bases; unmatched bases: 4. This CDR3 is 13 amino acids long. Germline CDR1 MNHEY, CDR2 SMNVEV (reference sequence). CDR3 protein: CASSSQGANEQYF. The CDR3 region has the DNA TGTGCCAGCAGTTCCCAGGGGGCAAACGAGCAGTACTTC.

The chain uses TRBV7-2 and TRBJ2-5; tentatively, D is TRBD2 (7 bases). The CDR3 has 17 amino acids. Germline assignment: CDR1 SGHTA and CDR2 FQGNSA. V lost 1 base and J 2 bases, leaving 17 bases between the germline ends. The CDR3 nucleotides read TGTGCCAGCAGCTTAGTGTATTGGGGGGGACAACAAGAGACCCAGTACTTC. Amino acid sequence: CASSLVYWGGQQETQYF.

The genes are TRBV18 and TRBJ2-7; D call uncertain. Per the germline V gene, CDR1 is KGHSH and CDR2 is LQKENI. The CDR3 is 14 residues long. The V end was cut by 0 bases, the J end by 0 bases, with 6 bases between. This CDR3 is CASSPPINSYEQYF. CDR3 nucleotides: TGTGCCAGCTCACCACCTATTAACTCCTACGAGCAGTACTTC. Drawing the rest from reference TRBV18 and TRBJ2-7, the complete variable domain is NAGVMQNPRHLVRRRGQEARLRCSPMKGHSHVYWYRQLPEEGLKFMVYLQKENIIDESGMPKERFSAEFPKEGPSILRIQQVVRGDSAAYFCASSPPINSYEQYFGPGTRLTVT.

This clone has just one count. The chain joins TRBV5-4 to TRBJ1-1, with D maybe TRBD1 (5 bases). The V end was cut by 1 base, the J end by 0 bases, with 10 bases between. This CDR3 is built from 15 residues. Germline V lookup: CDR1 SGHNT, CDR2 YYREEE (reference sequence). CDR3 residues: CASSLNSGLNTEAFF. The CDR3 DNA sequence: TGTGCCAGCAGCTTGAATTCAGGGTTGAACACTGAAGCTTTCTTT.

V usage is TRBV2 and J usage is TRBJ2-1, with 8 bases fitting TRBD2. The CDR3 consists of 16 residues. Germline trimming cut 3 bases from V and 7 bases from J; bases unmatched to any gene: 11. Germline V CDR1 and CDR2: SNHLY, FYNNEI. The CDR3 is CASSEPFSGVGNEQFF. Here the CDR3 DNA reads TGTGCCAGCAGTGAGCCGTTTAGCGGGGTAGGGAATGAGCAGTTCTTC.